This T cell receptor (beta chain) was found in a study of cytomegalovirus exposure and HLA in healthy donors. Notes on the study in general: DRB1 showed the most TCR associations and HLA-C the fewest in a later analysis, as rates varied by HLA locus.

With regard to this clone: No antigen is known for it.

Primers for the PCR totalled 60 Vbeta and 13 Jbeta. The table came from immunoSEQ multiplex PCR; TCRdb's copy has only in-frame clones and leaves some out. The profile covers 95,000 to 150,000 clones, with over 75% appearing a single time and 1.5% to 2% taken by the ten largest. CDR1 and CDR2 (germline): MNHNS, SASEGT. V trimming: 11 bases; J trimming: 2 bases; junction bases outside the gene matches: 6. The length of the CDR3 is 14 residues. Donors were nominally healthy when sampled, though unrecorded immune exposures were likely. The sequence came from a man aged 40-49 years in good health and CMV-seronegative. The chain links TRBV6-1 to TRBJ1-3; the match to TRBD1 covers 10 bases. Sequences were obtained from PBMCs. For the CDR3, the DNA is TGTGCCGGGAAGACAGGGGGCACTGGAAACACCATATATTTT. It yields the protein CAGKTGGTGNTIYF.